This TCR beta chain was identified during a study of T-cell reconstitution after alpha-beta-depleted transplantation in children. Study-level findings and limits: As was reported, about two months after transplant, alpha-beta T cells came from several hundred expanded graft clones. Some patients' high day-60 TCRbeta diversity was traced to surviving recipient T cells and thymic progenitors. One year after transplant, T-cell counts and diversity came mostly from newly produced T cells.

The table lists this clonotype with many counts. The antigen remains undetermined. V shed 2 bases and J shed 10 bases, with 17 bases lying between them. Germline CDR1 MNHEY, CDR2 SVGEGT. The CDR3 consists of 14 residues. A TCRbeta library incorporating unique molecular identifiers was prepared. TCRdb passed the PCR reads through MiXCR, listing each CDR3 protein once. The table has tens of thousands of distinct CDR3 sequences, 6.3% seen once. This receptor was obtained from a male patient younger than 18 who had a stem cell transplant for acute myeloid leukemia, so the T cells may come from the graft donor. Sequences were derived from PBMCs, mostly from graft donor cells, sampled 180 days after TCRalphabeta/CD19-depleted stem cell transplant. The chain joins TRBV6-2 or TRBV6-3 to TRBJ1-2; tentative D call: TRBD1 (5 bases). The CDR3 loop is CASSYALGTDYYTF. The CDR3 coding sequence is TGTGCCAGCAGTTACGCCCTCGGGACGGACTACTACACCTTC.